What follows are 10 T cell receptor beta chains derived from one specimen sequenced in a study of blood T cell repertoires in COVID-19. Method: immunoSEQ multiplex PCR; TCRdb's copy keeps in-frame clones and lacks some. The sample holds about 290,000 clones, around four fifths seen once. Input material: peripheral blood. The receptors derive from a woman between 45 and 60 years old with active or convalescent COVID-19.

The sample holds one count of this clone. The chain carries TRBV11-2 and TRBJ2-3; 9 bases align to TRBD2. V was clipped by 0 bases and J by 6 bases; unmatched bases: 10. This CDR3 is built from 17 residues. In germline, CDR1 is SGHAT, CDR2 FQNNGV. This chain's CDR3 is CASSLEWGGRAMDTQYF. The CDR3 bases are TGTGCCAGCAGCTTAGAATGGGGCGGGAGGGCCATGGATACGCAGTATTTT. Full variable domain (remainder filled in from reference TRBV11-2 and TRBJ2-3): EAGVAQSPRYKIIEKRQSVAFWCNPISGHATLYWYQQILGQGPKLLIQFQNNGVVDDSQLPKDRFSAERLKGVDSTLKIQPAKLEDSAVYLCASSLEWGGRAMDTQYFGPGTRLTVL.

As regards this clone: A much larger clone differs from this one at a single base, so this may be a read error. Within the sample, other DNA sequences also encode this same CDR3. The V call is TRBV5-1, the J call TRBJ2-1; 13 bases are shared with TRBD2. This CDR3 is 15 amino acids long. The V gene end was trimmed by 4 bases and the J gene end by 5 bases; junction bases not matched to a gene: 3. The V gene's germline CDR1 is SGHRS and CDR2 YFSETQ. The CDR3 here is CASSPGLAGDNEQFF. CDR3 sequence (DNA): TGCGCCAGCAGCCCCGGACTAGCGGGAGACAATGAGCAGTTCTTC.

The chain carries TRBV14 and TRBJ1-6, with 8 bases that match TRBD1. Germline V gene lookup returns CDR1 SGHDN and CDR2 FVKESK. The CDR3 sequence is 16 residues long. V gave up 0 bases and J gave up 8 bases; unmatched junction bases: 6. The CDR3 protein is CASSQDEGQVYSPLHF. The CDR3 DNA is TGTGCCAGCAGCCAAGATGAGGGACAGGTCTATTCACCCCTCCACTTT. The complete variable domain, with remaining parts taken from reference TRBV14 and TRBJ1-6, reads EAGVTQFPSHSVIEKGQTVTLRCDPISGHDNLYWYRRVMGKEIKFLLHFVKESKQDESGMPNNRFLAERTGGTYSTLKVQPAELEDSGVYFCASSQDEGQVYSPLHFGNGTRLTVT.

Note on this clone: This sample includes further DNA sequences coding for the same CDR3. The chain joins TRBV5-4 to TRBJ2-5, with 11 nucleotides matching TRBD2. CDR3 length: 15 residues. The trim removed 4 bases at V and 1 base at J, leaving 3 bases unmatched. Germline V gives CDR1 SGHNT, CDR2 YYREEE (reference sequence). The CDR3 reads CASSPGTSGQETQYF. Written as DNA, the CDR3 is TGTGCCAGCAGCCCAGGGACTAGCGGCCAAGAGACCCAGTACTTC.

The CDR3 reads CASRGGEYEKLFF. As DNA, the CDR3 is TGTGCCAGCAGGGGTGGGGAGTATGAAAAACTGTTTTTT. The J gene is TRBJ1-4, the V gene TRBV27; D unclear. The CDR3 sequence is 13 residues long. The germline V gene has CDR1 MNHEY and CDR2 SMNVEV (reference sequence). Deletions cut 6 bases from V and 6 bases from J, with 11 bases between.

This sequence joins TRBV6-5 and TRBJ1-2; tentatively, D is TRBD1 (6 bases). From germline, CDR1 is MNHEY and CDR2 SVGAGI. V lost 6 bases and J 2 bases, leaving 16 bases between the germline ends. The CDR3 is made up of 15 amino acids. The CDR3 region is CASRDGQMINYGYTF. The CDR3 DNA sequence: TGTGCCAGCAGGGATGGACAGATGATCAACTATGGCTACACCTTC.

The CDR3 here is CASSLIYEQYF. Written as DNA, the CDR3 is TGTGCCAGCTCACTAATCTACGAGCAGTACTTC. The genes are TRBV18 and TRBJ2-7; D is undetermined. Germline V gene data show CDR1 as KGHSH and CDR2 as LQKENI. V was clipped by 4 bases and J by 3 bases, with 4 bases between them. The CDR3 spans 11 residues.

Notes on this clone: This sample includes further DNA sequences coding for the same CDR3. V is TRBV5-1 and J is TRBJ2-2; 8 nucleotides line up with TRBD2. This CDR3 is built from 15 residues. Trimming took 2 bases from V and 4 from J; bases not matched to a gene: 4. Germline CDR1 reads SGHRS; CDR2 reads YFSETQ. CDR3 loop: CASSFSGSGTGELFF. Here the CDR3 DNA reads TGCGCCAGCAGCTTCAGCGGGAGCGGCACCGGGGAGCTGTTTTTT.

This chain joins TRBV6-2 or TRBV6-3 and TRBJ1-5; a possible D gene is TRBD1 (5 bases). Germline V gene data show CDR1 as MNHEY and CDR2 as SVGEGT. The CDR3 contains 15 residues. V was shortened by 0 bases and J by 7 bases, with 13 bases between the two germline ends. The CDR3 here is CASSYSLGLGQPQHF. The CDR3 DNA is TGTGCCAGCAGTTACTCATTGGGGCTCGGGCAGCCCCAGCATTTT.

This chain connects TRBV5-1 to TRBJ2-7, with 8 bases matching TRBD2. Losses at the gene ends were 4 bases for V and 2 bases for J; bases not matched to a gene: 5. Germline V gene lookup returns CDR1 SGHRS and CDR2 YFSETQ. The CDR3 contains 14 residues. The CDR3 reads CASSLTAGAYEQYF. In nucleotides, the CDR3 is TGCGCCAGCAGCCTGACAGCGGGAGCCTACGAGCAGTACTTC.